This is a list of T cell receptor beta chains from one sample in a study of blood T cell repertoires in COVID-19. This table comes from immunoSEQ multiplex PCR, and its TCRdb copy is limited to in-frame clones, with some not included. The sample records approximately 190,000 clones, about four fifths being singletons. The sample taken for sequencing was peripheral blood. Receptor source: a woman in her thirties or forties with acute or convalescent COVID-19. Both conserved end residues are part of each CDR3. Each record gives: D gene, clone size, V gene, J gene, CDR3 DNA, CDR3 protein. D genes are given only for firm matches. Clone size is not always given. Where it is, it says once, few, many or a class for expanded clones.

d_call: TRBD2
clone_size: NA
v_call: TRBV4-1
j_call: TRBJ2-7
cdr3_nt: TGCGCCAGCAGCCTAGATAGCGGGGCCACCTCCTACGAGCAGTACTTC
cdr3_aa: CASSLDSGATSYEQYF

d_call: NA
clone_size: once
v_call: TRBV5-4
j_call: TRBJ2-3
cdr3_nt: TGTGCCAGCAGCCCCGGGACTTTCGGCACAGATACGCAGTATTTT
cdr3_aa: CASSPGTFGTDTQYF

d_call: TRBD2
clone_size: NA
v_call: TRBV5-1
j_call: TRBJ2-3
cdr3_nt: TGCGCCAGCAGCTCCGGACTAGCGGATGATACGCAGTATTTT
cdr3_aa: CASSSGLADDTQYF

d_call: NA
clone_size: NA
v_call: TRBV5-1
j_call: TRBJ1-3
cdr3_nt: TGCGCCAGCAGCTTGGGTCATTTCTCTGGAAACACCATATATTTT
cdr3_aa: CASSLGHFSGNTIYF

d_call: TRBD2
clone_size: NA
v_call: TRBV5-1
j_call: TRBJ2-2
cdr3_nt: TGCGCCAGCAGCTTGTCACTAGCGGGGACCACCGGGGAGCTGTTTTTT
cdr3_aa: CASSLSLAGTTGELFF

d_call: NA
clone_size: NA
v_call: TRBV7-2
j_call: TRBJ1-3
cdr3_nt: TGTGCCAGCACCCAGGGTGCCCCTGGAAACACCATATATTTT
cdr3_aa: CASTQGAPGNTIYF

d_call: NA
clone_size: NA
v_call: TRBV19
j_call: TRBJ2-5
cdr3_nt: TGTGCCAGTAACGACAGACTGCAAGAGACCCAGTACTTC
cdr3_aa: CASNDRLQETQYF

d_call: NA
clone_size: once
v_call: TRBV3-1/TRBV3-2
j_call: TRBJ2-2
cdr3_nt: TGTGCCAGCAGCCAAGTCCAGGGGTACACCGGGGAGCTGTTTTTT
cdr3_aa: CASSQVQGYTGELFF

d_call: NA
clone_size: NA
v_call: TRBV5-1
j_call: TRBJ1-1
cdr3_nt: TGCGCCAGCAGCATTGACAGTGAAGCTTTCTTT
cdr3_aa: CASSIDSEAFF

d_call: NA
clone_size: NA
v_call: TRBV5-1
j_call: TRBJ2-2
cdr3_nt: TGCGCCAGCAGCTTGGCAGGGGTCGGGGAGCTGTTTTTT
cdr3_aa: CASSLAGVGELFF

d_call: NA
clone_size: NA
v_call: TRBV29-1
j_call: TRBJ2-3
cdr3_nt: TGCAGCGTTGAAGATGGTGGGGAGGATACGCAGTATTTT
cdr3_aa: CSVEDGGEDTQYF

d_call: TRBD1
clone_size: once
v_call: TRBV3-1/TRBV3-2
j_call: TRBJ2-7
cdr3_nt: TGTGCCAGCAGCCATCTAACAGGGGGCTTGGGCTACGAGCAGTACTTC
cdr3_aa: CASSHLTGGLGYEQYF

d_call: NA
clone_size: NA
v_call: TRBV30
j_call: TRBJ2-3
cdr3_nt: TGTGCCTGGGGACTTAATACGCAGTATTTT
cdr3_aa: CAWGLNTQYF

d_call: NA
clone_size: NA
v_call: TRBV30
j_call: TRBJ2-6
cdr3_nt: TGTGCCTGGAGTCGTAGATCTGGGGCCAACGTCCTGACTTTC
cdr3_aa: CAWSRRSGANVLTF

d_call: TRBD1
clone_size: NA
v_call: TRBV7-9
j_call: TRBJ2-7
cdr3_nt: TGTGCCAGCAGGCCCGGGACAGCGTCCTACGAGCAGTACTTC
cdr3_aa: CASRPGTASYEQYF

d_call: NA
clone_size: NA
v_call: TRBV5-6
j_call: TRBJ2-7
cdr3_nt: TGTGCCAGCAGCCTGGACCTATACTCCTACGAGCAGTACTTC
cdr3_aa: CASSLDLYSYEQYF

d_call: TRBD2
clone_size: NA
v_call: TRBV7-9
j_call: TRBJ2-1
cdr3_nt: TGTGCCAGCAGCTTGGCTAGCGGGAGGCACAATGAGCAGTTCTTC
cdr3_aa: CASSLASGRHNEQFF

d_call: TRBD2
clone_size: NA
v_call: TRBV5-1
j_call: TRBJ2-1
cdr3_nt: TGCGCCAGCAGCTTGGGTCTAGCGGGTTACTCCTACAATGAGCAGTTCTTC
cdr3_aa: CASSLGLAGYSYNEQFF

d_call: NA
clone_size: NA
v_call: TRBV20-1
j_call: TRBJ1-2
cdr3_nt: TGCAGTGCTACGGGGGGGCCTGGCTACACCTTC
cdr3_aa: CSATGGPGYTF

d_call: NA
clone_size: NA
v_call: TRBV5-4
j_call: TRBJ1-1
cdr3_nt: TGTGCCAGCAGCTTGTTCCCGTTATTAAACACTGAAGCTTTCTTT
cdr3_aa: CASSLFPLLNTEAFF

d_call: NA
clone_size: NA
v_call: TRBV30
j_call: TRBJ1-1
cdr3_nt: TGTGCCTGGGCAGGGAGGATTTACGGCACTGAAGCTTTCTTT
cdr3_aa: CAWAGRIYGTEAFF

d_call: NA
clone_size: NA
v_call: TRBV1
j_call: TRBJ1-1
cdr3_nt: TGCACCAGCAGTGACAGGGCTGAGGTGAACACTGAAGCTTTCTTT
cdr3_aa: CTSSDRAEVNTEAFF

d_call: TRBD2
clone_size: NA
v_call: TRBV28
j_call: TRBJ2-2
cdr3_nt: TGTGCCAGCACCTGGACTAGCGGGAACACCGGGGAGCTGTTTTTT
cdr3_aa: CASTWTSGNTGELFF

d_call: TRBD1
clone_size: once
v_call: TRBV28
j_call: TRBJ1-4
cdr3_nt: TGTGCCAGCAGTTTACCCGGGACAGGCTCTGAAAAACTGTTTTTT
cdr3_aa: CASSLPGTGSEKLFF

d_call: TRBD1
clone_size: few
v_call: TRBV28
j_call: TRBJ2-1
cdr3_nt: TGTGCCAGCAGACAAGGACAGGCGTTCAATGAGCAGTTCTTC
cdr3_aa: CASRQGQAFNEQFF

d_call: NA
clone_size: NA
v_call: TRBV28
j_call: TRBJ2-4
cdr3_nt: TGTGCCAGCGCGTCAGGGGACGGGCCCAAAAACATTCAGTACTTC
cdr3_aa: CASASGDGPKNIQYF

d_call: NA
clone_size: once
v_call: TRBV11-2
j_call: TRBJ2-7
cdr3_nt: TGTGCCAGCAGCTCCTCCCACGAGCAGTACTTC
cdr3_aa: CASSSSHEQYF

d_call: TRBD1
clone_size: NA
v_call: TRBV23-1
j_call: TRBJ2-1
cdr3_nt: TGCGCCAGCAGTCAATCCCGGGACAGGGGGTTTAGTGAGCAGTTCTTC
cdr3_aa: CASSQSRDRGFSEQFF

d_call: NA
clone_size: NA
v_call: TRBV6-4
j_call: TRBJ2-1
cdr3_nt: TGTGCCAGCAGTGCGAGGGACGGAGGGAACAATGAGCAGTTCTTC
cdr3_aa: CASSARDGGNNEQFF

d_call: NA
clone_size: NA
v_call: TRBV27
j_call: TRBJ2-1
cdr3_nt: TGTGCCAGCAGTTCGACAGATTGGGTCGATGAGCAGTTCTTC
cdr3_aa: CASSSTDWVDEQFF

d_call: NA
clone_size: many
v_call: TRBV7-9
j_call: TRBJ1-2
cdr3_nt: TGTGCCAGCAGCTTAGGGACAGCGGAGTTTGGCTACACCTTC
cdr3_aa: CASSLGTAEFGYTF

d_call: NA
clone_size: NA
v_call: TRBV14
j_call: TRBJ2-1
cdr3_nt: TGTGCCAGCAGCCAACCTGGACAGATCTCCTACAATGAGCAGTTCTTC
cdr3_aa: CASSQPGQISYNEQFF

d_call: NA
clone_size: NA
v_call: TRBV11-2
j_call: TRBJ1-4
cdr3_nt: TGTGCCAGCAGCTTAAGGGGGGGCGAAAAACTGTTTTTT
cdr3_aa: CASSLRGGEKLFF

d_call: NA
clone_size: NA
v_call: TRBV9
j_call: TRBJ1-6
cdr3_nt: TGTGCCAGCAGCGTAGGGCGGATTGGTTCACCCCTCCACTTT
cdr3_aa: CASSVGRIGSPLHF

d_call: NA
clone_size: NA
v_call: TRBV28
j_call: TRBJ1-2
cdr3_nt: TGTGCCAGCAGTTATTCAGGGATAGGGTATGGCTACACCTTC
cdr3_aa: CASSYSGIGYGYTF

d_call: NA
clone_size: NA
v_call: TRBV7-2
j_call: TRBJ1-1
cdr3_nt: TGTGCCAGCAGCCCGGAAGGGGGATACACTGAAGCTTTCTTT
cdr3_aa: CASSPEGGYTEAFF

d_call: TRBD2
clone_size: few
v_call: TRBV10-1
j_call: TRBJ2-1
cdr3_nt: TGCGCCAGCAGTGCCAGCGGGAGTGGCTCCTACAATGAGCAGTTCTTC
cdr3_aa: CASSASGSGSYNEQFF

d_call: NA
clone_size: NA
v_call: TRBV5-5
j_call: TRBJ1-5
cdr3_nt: TGTGCCAGCCGCGGGGGGGGCAGCAATCAGCCCCAGCATTTT
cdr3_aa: CASRGGGSNQPQHF

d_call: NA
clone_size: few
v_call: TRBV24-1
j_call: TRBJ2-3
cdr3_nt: TGTGCCACCAGTGCAGGGGGCACAGATACGCAGTATTTT
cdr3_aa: CATSAGGTDTQYF

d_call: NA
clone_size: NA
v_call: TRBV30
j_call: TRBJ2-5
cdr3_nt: TGTGCCTGGAGGGGCCCGAGTAGGGAGACCCAGTACTTC
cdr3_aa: CAWRGPSRETQYF

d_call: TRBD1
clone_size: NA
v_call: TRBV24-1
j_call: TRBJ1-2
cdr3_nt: TGTGCCACCAGTGATCCAGGGACAGGGGCTGATGGCTACACCTTC
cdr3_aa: CATSDPGTGADGYTF

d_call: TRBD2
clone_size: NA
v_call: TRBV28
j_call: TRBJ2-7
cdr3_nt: TGTGCCAGCGGACTAGCGTTTGGGAGGGGCGAGCAGTACTTC
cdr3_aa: CASGLAFGRGEQYF

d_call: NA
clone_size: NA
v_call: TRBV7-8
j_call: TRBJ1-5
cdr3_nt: TGTGCCAGCAGCTCTTCTACGACAAACCCCAGGCGGCCCCAGCATTTT
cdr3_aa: CASSSSTTNPRRPQHF

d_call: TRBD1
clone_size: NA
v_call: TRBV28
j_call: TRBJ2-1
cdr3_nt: TGTGCCAGCAGTTTGTATGGGACAGGGCTTCAGAATGAGCAGTTCTTC
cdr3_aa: CASSLYGTGLQNEQFF

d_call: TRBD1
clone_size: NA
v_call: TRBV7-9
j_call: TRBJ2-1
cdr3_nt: TGTGCCGACCAGGGGGACTACAATGAGCAGTTCTTC
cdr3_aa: CADQGDYNEQFF

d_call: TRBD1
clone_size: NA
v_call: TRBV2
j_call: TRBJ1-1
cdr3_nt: TGTGCCAGCTCCCCACAGGGGGGCACTGAAGCTTTCTTT
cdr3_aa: CASSPQGGTEAFF

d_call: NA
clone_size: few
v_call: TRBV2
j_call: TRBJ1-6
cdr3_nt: TGTGCCAGCCAGCGGGAGATATATAATTCACCCCTCCACTTT
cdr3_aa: CASQREIYNSPLHF

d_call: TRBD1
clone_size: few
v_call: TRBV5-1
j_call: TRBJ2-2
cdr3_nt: TGCGCCAGCAGCTACGGACAGGGGGTCGACACCGGGGAGCTGTTTTTT
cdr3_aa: CASSYGQGVDTGELFF